This entry is about one TCR beta chain. The final CDR3 position lacks the conserved phenylalanine or tryptophan, pointing to a likely read error. The CDR3 totals 15 residues. The source of the sample is a study of tumor and adjacent non-tumor tissue in lung cancer. TCRbeta libraries were built with three rounds of nested PCR, modified from ARM-PCR. TCRdb independently ran MiXCR on the multiplex PCR reads; one entry per CDR3 protein. The sample comprises tens of thousands of distinct CDR3 sequences, approximately 71% of which are singletons, and around a quarter rests with the top ten. The template was RNA from unsorted bulk tissue. The normal lung tissue was taken more than 3 cm from the tumor edge.

The TCR comes from a woman aged 50 to 65 with non-small cell lung cancer. Sequencing input: distant non-tumor lung tissue. J is TRBJ2-7 and V is TRBV12-3 or TRBV12-4; D not resolved. Here the CDR3 DNA reads TGTGCCAGCGGTTTAAGGCGTCTGCCATCCTACGAGCAGTACCTC. Its protein is CASGLRRLPSYEQYL.